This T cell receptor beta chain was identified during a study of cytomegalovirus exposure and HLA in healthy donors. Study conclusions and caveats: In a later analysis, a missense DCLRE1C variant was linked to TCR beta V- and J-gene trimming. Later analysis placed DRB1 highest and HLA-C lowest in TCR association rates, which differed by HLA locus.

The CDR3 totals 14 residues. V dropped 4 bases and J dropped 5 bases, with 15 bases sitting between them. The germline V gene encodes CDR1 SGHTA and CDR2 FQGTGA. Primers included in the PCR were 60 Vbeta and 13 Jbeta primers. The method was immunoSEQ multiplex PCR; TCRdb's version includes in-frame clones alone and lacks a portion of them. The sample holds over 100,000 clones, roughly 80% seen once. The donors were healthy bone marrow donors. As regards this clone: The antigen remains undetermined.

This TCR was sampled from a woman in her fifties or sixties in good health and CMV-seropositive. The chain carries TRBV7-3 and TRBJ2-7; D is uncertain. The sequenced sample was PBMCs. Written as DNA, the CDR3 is TGTGCCAGCAGCTCCTCATCTAAATCCAACGAGCAGTACTTC. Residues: CASSSSSKSNEQYF.